This TCR beta chain is drawn from a study of technical replicates of blood from a few donors. TCRdb's copy holds only in-frame clones and misses some; the assay was immunoSEQ multiplex PCR. The sample yields approximately 82,000 clones, nearly 96% seen once. There are 14 residues in the CDR3. Germline V gives CDR1 MNHEY, CDR2 SVGAGI. V lost 10 bases, J lost 9 bases, and 13 bases stayed unmatched. The receptor was derived from a human donor in good health. The V and J genes are TRBV6-5 and TRBJ2-4; TRBD2 matches at 9 bases. Sequencing was carried out using T cells isolated from PBMCs. In nucleotides, the CDR3 is TGTGCCACTGTTAAAGCCGGGACTAGCTCCATTCAGTACTTC. Residues: CATVKAGTSSIQYF.